This is a list of T cell receptor beta chains from one sample in a study of shared clonotypes between healthy human individuals. TCRdb keeps only in-frame clones here, not all; method: immunoSEQ multiplex PCR. The table lists around 1.4 million clones, 98% of them singletons. Material: naive CD4+ T cells sorted from blood. These TCRs come from a man aged 25-45 years in good health. The CDR3 runs from the conserved cysteine through the conserved F or W. The D gene is left open where the match is weak. Size tells how often a clone was seen (once, few, many) or the class of an expanded clone, and some rows leave it out.

CDR3nt | CDR3aa | d_gene | j_gene | abundance | v_gene
TGTGCCAGCAGCGTAGCGCAGGGGGGCTACGAGCAGTACTTC | CASSVAQGGYEQYF | NA | TRBJ2-7 | few | TRBV9
TGTGCCAGCAGCCCAGGGGGAGGCTATGGCTACACCTTC | CASSPGGGYGYTF | TRBD1 | TRBJ1-2 | NA | TRBV7-9
TGTGCCAGCAGTGTCAGGCAGGGGAACCTCTATGGCTACACCTTC | CASSVRQGNLYGYTF | NA | TRBJ1-2 | NA | TRBV6-1
TGTGCCAGCAGCGTGGACGGGAACCGCGCCGGGGAGCTGTTTTTT | CASSVDGNRAGELFF | NA | TRBJ2-2 | NA | TRBV5-5
TGTGCCAGCAGCTCAACAGGGGATCAGCCCCAGCATTTT | CASSSTGDQPQHF | TRBD1 | TRBJ1-5 | NA | TRBV7-8
TGTGCCAGCAGCTTTTCTTCCCTGGGACAGGGACCCTACGAGCAGTACTTC | CASSFSSLGQGPYEQYF | TRBD1 | TRBJ2-7 | NA | TRBV11-2
TGTGCCATCGCCGGGACAGGGAACACTGAAGCTTTCTTT | CAIAGTGNTEAFF | TRBD1 | TRBJ1-1 | NA | TRBV6-1
TGTGCCAGCAGGGGGGACAGGACGAACACCGGGGAGCTGTTTTTT | CASRGDRTNTGELFF | TRBD1 | TRBJ2-2 | NA | TRBV6-1
TGTGCCAGCAGTGAAGATCTGTCCGAGCAGTACTTC | CASSEDLSEQYF | NA | TRBJ2-7 | NA | TRBV2
TGCGCCAGCAGCCCCGCTCAGGGACACACCATATATTTT | CASSPAQGHTIYF | NA | TRBJ1-3 | NA | TRBV5-1
TGCGCCAGCAGTGAGCCCTACAATGAGCAGTTCTTC | CASSEPYNEQFF | NA | TRBJ2-1 | NA | TRBV10-2
TGCGCCAGCAGCTTGGAGGGGGCCCTTTCCTACAATGAGCAGTTCTTC | CASSLEGALSYNEQFF | TRBD1 | TRBJ2-1 | NA | TRBV5-1